This T cell receptor (beta chain) appears in the sequencing data of a study of cytomegalovirus exposure and HLA in healthy donors. The CDR3 sequence is 15 residues long. Germline trimming cut 4 bases from V and 2 bases from J; bases unmatched to any gene: 4. Germline V CDR1 and CDR2: SGHRS, YFSETQ. Primers for the PCR totalled 60 Vbeta and 13 Jbeta. TCRdb's copy holds only in-frame clones and misses some; the assay was immunoSEQ multiplex PCR. The table records more than 80,000 clones, about 89% of them present only once. This TCR was sampled from a man aged 30-40 years in good health and CMV-seropositive. The V and J genes are TRBV5-1 and TRBJ2-1, with TRBD1 identical over 9 bases. The sample was PBMCs. The chain's CDR3 is CASSLQGAAYNEQFF. CDR3 sequence (DNA): TGCGCCAGCAGCCTACAGGGGGCAGCCTACAATGAGCAGTTCTTC.